The 15 T cell receptor beta chains presented below share a single source sample, sequenced in a study of blood T cell repertoires in COVID-19. Clones were sequenced by immunoSEQ multiplex PCR, and TCRdb holds only the in-frame ones, with some missing. The sample includes around 200,000 clones, around 86% of them seen just once. The sample consisted of PBMCs or T cells enriched from blood (not recorded which). These receptors came from a man aged 40-49 years with acute COVID-19.

J is TRBJ2-7 and V is TRBV9, with 7 bases aligning to TRBD1. Germline CDR1 is SGDLS and CDR2 is YYNGEE. The CDR3 consists of 15 residues. V trimming: 4 bases; J trimming: 3 bases; junction bases outside the gene matches: 10. DNA for the CDR3: TGTGCCAGCAGCCCCAGACAGGGTATTGACTACGAGCAGTACTTC. This gives the protein CASSPRQGIDYEQYF.

The chain carries TRBV28 and TRBJ1-5; TRBD1 might be the D (5 bases). V lost 2 bases and J 8 bases, leaving 7 bases between the germline ends. Germline V CDR1 and CDR2: MDHEN, SYDVKM. The CDR3 is made up of 12 amino acids. CDR3 nucleotides: TGTGCCAGCAGTTTAATCAGGGAGCCCCAGCATTTT. Translated, it gives CASSLIREPQHF.

The CDR3: CASSQPGQGGQANYGYTF. The CDR3 region has the DNA TGTGCCAGCAGCCAACCGGGACAGGGGGGCCAAGCTAACTATGGCTACACCTTC. The rearrangement joins TRBV7-2 to TRBJ1-2; 11 bases align to TRBD1. The V gene's germline CDR1 is SGHTA and CDR2 FQGNSA. Losses at the gene ends were 5 bases for V and 0 bases for J; bases not matched to a gene: 11. The CDR3 covers 18 residues.

The chain is built from TRBV19 and TRBJ1-5; 12 bases are shared with TRBD1. Germline CDR1 reads LNHDA; CDR2 reads SQIVND (reference sequence). This CDR3 comprises 18 residues. Unmatched junction bases numbered 9, after V lost 5 bases and J lost 1 base. CDR3 amino acids: CASSQRDRGPVSNQPQHF. The CDR3 nucleotides are TGTGCCAGTAGTCAAAGGGACAGGGGGCCAGTAAGCAATCAGCCCCAGCATTTT.

This chain uses TRBV7-2 with TRBJ2-7, with 8 bases that match TRBD2. V dropped 3 bases and J dropped 2; count of bases not matched to a gene: 3. There are 14 residues in the CDR3. CDR1 and CDR2 (germline): SGHTA, FQGNSA. The CDR3 region has the DNA TGTGCCAGCAGCTTTTTCGGGGGGGCCTACGAGCAGTACTTC. Protein sequence: CASSFFGGAYEQYF.

The chain employs TRBV7-2 and TRBJ2-2; 13 bases are shared with TRBD2. The CDR3 extends over 18 amino acids. Germline V gene sequence: CDR1 SGHTA, CDR2 FQGNSA. After removal of 5 bases from V and 3 bases from J, the junction contained 9 bases not matched to a gene. CDR3 sequence: CASSPGLAGFVDTGELFF. CDR3 in DNA: TGTGCCAGCAGCCCGGGACTAGCGGGATTCGTAGACACCGGGGAGCTGTTTTTT.

Only a few counts were recorded for this clone. V is TRBV5-1 and J is TRBJ1-2; D is unclear. The CDR3 has 14 amino acids. Trimming removed 0 bases from V and 5 bases from J, with 11 bases in between. The germline V gene has CDR1 SGHRS and CDR2 YFSETQ. CDR3 nucleotides: TGCGCCAGCAGCTTGGGTGCTACAGAATATGGCTACACCTTC. Amino acids: CASSLGATEYGYTF.

The V call is TRBV28, the J call TRBJ1-1; D uncertain. CDR1 MDHEN and CDR2 SYDVKM come from the germline V gene. The CDR3 runs to 14 residues. The V end lost 6 bases, the J end lost 6 bases, and 17 bases lay between the germline ends. The CDR3 DNA sequence: TGTGCCAGCAGCCCTCCTGGGTCTAGCCCTGAAGCTTTCTTT. Protein sequence: CASSPPGSSPEAFF.

The rearrangement joins TRBV7-2 to TRBJ2-3; D remains unclear. CDR1 and CDR2 (germline): SGHTA, FQGNSA. The CDR3 consists of 12 residues. Trimming shortened V by 5 bases and J by 2 bases, and 5 bases separated the two germline ends. The CDR3 is CASSRYTDTQYF. CDR3 DNA: TGTGCCAGCAGCCGTTACACAGATACGCAGTATTTT.

This chain uses TRBV27 with TRBJ1-5; 7 bases fit TRBD1. The CDR3 loop spans 14 amino acids. Trimming removed 6 bases from V and 5 bases from J; junction bases left unmatched: 7. The V gene's germline CDR1 is MNHEY and CDR2 SMNVEV (reference sequence). CDR3 protein: CASSWTGGHQPQHF. CDR3 in DNA: TGTGCCAGCAGCTGGACAGGAGGACATCAGCCCCAGCATTTT.

This sequence joins TRBV2 and TRBJ2-1; the D is unclear. Trimming shortened V by 8 bases and J by 4 bases, and 15 bases separated the two germline ends. The V gene's germline CDR1 is SNHLY and CDR2 FYNNEI. The length of the CDR3 is 14 residues. CDR3 region: CASSPVTAYNEQFF. Here the CDR3 DNA reads TGTGCCAGCTCGCCCGTGACTGCGTACAATGAGCAGTTCTTC. The entire variable domain, with the rest obtained from reference TRBV2 and TRBJ2-1, is as follows: EPEVTQTPSHQVTQMGQEVILRCVPISNHLYFYWYRQILGQKVEFLVSFYNNEISEKSEIFDDQFSVERPDGSNFTLKIRSTKLEDSAMYFCASSPVTAYNEQFFGPGTRLTVL.

The genes are TRBV7-6 and TRBJ2-3, with 13 positions matching TRBD2. The CDR3 contains 18 residues. Germline V gene lookup returns CDR1 SGHVS and CDR2 FNYEAQ. The V gene end was trimmed by 5 bases and the J gene end by 2 bases; junction bases not matched to a gene: 10. The CDR3 spells CASSAGLAGAGYTDTQYF. DNA of the CDR3: TGTGCCAGCAGCGCCGGACTAGCGGGAGCGGGTTACACAGATACGCAGTATTTT.

The chain combines TRBV28 with TRBJ1-1, with D unresolved. This CDR3 comprises 14 residues. Trimming pared 6 bases from V and 1 base from J, leaving 12 bases between. Germline-derived CDR1 and CDR2 are MDHEN and SYDVKM. In DNA, the CDR3 is TGTGCCAGCAGCATAACATGGGCGAACACTGAAGCTTTCTTT. Its translation: CASSITWANTEAFF.

The chain couples TRBV9 to TRBJ2-5; 9 positions match TRBD2. Germline values: CDR1 SGDLS, CDR2 YYNGEE. The CDR3 has 15 amino acids. The trim removed 1 base at V and 6 bases at J, leaving 7 bases unmatched. For the CDR3, the DNA is TGTGCCAGCAGCGTATCCGAGACTAGCGGCCAGACCCAGTACTTC. It is translated as CASSVSETSGQTQYF.

The J gene is TRBJ1-4, the V gene TRBV6-5; TRBD1 aligns across 7 bases. Germline values: CDR1 MNHEY, CDR2 SVGAGI. This CDR3 spans 14 amino acids. With V trimmed by 8 bases and J by 8 bases, 11 bases remained unmatched. The DNA of the CDR3 is TGTGCCAGCCGAGACAGGGCGAGCTTCGAAAAACTGTTTTTT. Its translation: CASRDRASFEKLFF.